The following is a T cell receptor beta chain sequence with its context. What it binds is unknown. The data originate from a study of PD-1 blockade in classical Hodgkin lymphoma. Findings of the study overall: Repertoire differences have undefined causes, possibly disease activity or prior therapy. In newly diagnosed patients, baseline TCR diversity was reportedly below that of healthy donors. Whoever responded completely had baseline diversity much like that seen in newly diagnosed patients.

V was clipped by 3 bases and J by 1 base, with 13 bases between them. CDR3 length: 16 residues. CDR1 and CDR2 from the germline V gene are LNHDA and SQIVND (reference sequence). The time point was: cycle 4 day 1 (C4D1), after six to seven weeks of nivolumab. Each of the patients experienced relapse following autologous stem cell transplantation, and their brentuximab vedotin exposure differed. Complete response, partial response or progressive disease constituted the best response categories observed. Clones were read by immunoSEQ multiplex PCR, and TCRdb kept only the in-frame ones, dropping some. The sample has about 39,000 clones; roughly 73% are singletons.

Sequencing used peripheral blood mononuclear cells (PBMCs), obtained before the fourth cycle of nivolumab. This TCR came from a human donor with classical Hodgkin lymphoma. The V and J genes are TRBV19 and TRBJ1-3; maybe TRBD1 (6 bases). The CDR3: CASSMIRGRSGNTIYF. The CDR3 DNA reads as TGTGCCAGTAGTATGATCAGGGGACGATCTGGAAACACCATATATTTT.